This T cell receptor beta chain was sequenced in a study of cytomegalovirus exposure and HLA in healthy donors. The CDR3 has 14 residues. V gave up 6 bases and J gave up 7 bases, with 13 bases separating them. Per the germline V gene, CDR1 is MNHEY and CDR2 is SVGAGI. Donors in the study were healthy people who gave bone marrow. On this clone itself: Its target is unknown.

Primers: 60 Vbeta forward and 13 Jbeta reverse. Libraries were prepared by immunoSEQ multiplex PCR; TCRdb keeps only in-frame clonotypes and omits some of them. The data show fewer than 95,000 clones, around three fifths seen once. Study outcomes and limitations: Sequencing depth roughly uniform across donors was assumed in presence/absence analyses.

The rearrangement uses TRBV6-5 and TRBJ1-6; D remains unclear. Material for sequencing was PBMCs. The clonotype originates from a woman aged 45-60 years in good health and CMV-seropositive. The CDR3 DNA is TGTGCCAGCAGATCGGACTGGCCAAATTCACCCCTCCACTTT. It codes for CASRSDWPNSPLHF.